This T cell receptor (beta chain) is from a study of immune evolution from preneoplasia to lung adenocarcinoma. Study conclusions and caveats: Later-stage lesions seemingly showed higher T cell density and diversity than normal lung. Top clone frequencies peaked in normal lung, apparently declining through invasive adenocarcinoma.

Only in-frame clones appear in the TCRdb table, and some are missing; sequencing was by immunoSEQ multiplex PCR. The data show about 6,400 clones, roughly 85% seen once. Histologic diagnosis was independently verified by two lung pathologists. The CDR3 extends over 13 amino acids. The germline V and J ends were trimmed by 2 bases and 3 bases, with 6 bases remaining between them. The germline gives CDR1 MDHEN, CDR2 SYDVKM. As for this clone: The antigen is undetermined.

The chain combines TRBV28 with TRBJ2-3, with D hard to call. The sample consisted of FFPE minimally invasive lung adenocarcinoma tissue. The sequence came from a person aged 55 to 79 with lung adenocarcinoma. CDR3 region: CASSLPPTDTQYF. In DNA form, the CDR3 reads TGTGCCAGCAGTTTACCTCCGACAGATACGCAGTATTTT.